This passage covers 9 T cell receptor beta chains from one sample sequenced in a study of blood T cell repertoires in COVID-19. Data came from immunoSEQ multiplex PCR; TCRdb stores just in-frame clones and leaves some out. This repertoire shows roughly 160,000 clones, 70% to 90% found once; its top ten account for around 7%. The sample was peripheral blood. The receptors derive from a man older than 75 with COVID-19, enrolled during active disease.

The chain couples TRBV7-3 to TRBJ1-1; D is unresolved. Germline CDR1 and CDR2: SGHTA and FQGTGA. This CDR3 contains 15 residues. V lost 6 bases and J 0 bases, leaving 14 bases between the germline ends. CDR3 residues: CASSPRGRLNTEAFF. Here the CDR3 DNA reads TGTGCCAGCAGTCCCCGTGGCAGGTTGAACACTGAAGCTTTCTTT.

The chain is built from TRBV11-3 and TRBJ2-7, with TRBD1 matching over 10 bases. With 3 bases clipped from V and 2 bases from J, the junction kept 4 bases outside the gene matches. Germline CDR1 and CDR2: SGHNT and YENEEA. This CDR3 has 15 amino acids. The CDR3: CASSLGQGTTYEQYF. The CDR3 DNA sequence: TGTGCCAGCAGCTTGGGACAGGGGACTACCTACGAGCAGTACTTC.

This chain uses TRBV6-2 or TRBV6-3 with TRBJ2-3; 7 positions agree with TRBD2. CDR1 and CDR2 (germline): MNHEY, SVGEGT. The V and J ends lost 0 bases and 6 bases, in that order; junction bases with no gene match: 0. The CDR3 sequence is 13 residues long. In DNA, the CDR3 is TGTGCCAGCAGTTACTCGGGGGGGGATACGCAGTATTTT. Its protein is CASSYSGGDTQYF.

The J gene is TRBJ1-3, the V gene TRBV9, with 10 positions matching TRBD1. Germline values: CDR1 SGDLS, CDR2 YYNGEE. V shed 4 bases and J 3 bases; nucleotides not matched to a gene: 10. CDR3 size: 17 residues. The CDR3 reads CASSPRQGATYGNTIYF. In DNA, the CDR3 is TGTGCCAGCAGCCCCCGACAGGGGGCGACTTATGGAAACACCATATATTTT.

The chain recombines TRBV5-8 with TRBJ1-5, with D hard to call. Looked up from germline, CDR1 is SGHTS and CDR2 is YDEGEE. V was cut by 0 bases and J by 3 bases, with 10 bases left in between. This CDR3 contains 15 residues. CDR3 protein: CASSLAAFSNQPQHF. The CDR3, as DNA: TGTGCCAGCAGCTTGGCCGCGTTCTCCAATCAGCCCCAGCATTTT.

This chain joins TRBV3-1 (or the pseudogene TRBV3-2) and TRBJ2-3; TRBD2 matches at 11 bases. With 0 bases clipped from V and 5 bases from J, the junction kept 7 bases outside the gene matches. Germline CDR1 and CDR2: LGHDT and YNNKEL (reference sequence). This CDR3 is built from 17 residues. The DNA of the CDR3 is TGTGCCAGCAGCCAAGACCTAGCGGGGGGTCCTCTAGATACGCAGTATTTT. Translated: CASSQDLAGGPLDTQYF.

The chain joins TRBV6-2 or TRBV6-3 to TRBJ2-5; maybe TRBD2 (5 bases). Germline-derived CDR1 and CDR2 are MNHEY and SVGEGT. The CDR3 covers 17 residues. With 1 base removed from V and 5 bases from J, the gap between germline ends came to 20 bases. The CDR3 DNA reads as TGTGCCAGCAGTTACTTGAGTCCTAGCACCCCAGTGGAGACCCAGTACTTC. It specifies CASSYLSPSTPVETQYF.

The chain employs TRBV10-2 and TRBJ1-1; no clear D. The length of the CDR3 is 15 residues. V lost 3 bases to trimming and J lost 1 base, with 12 bases between them. Germline CDR1 is WSHSY and CDR2 is SAAADI. In nucleotides, the CDR3 is TGCGCCAGCAGTGATGGTACGCGGAGGAACACTGAAGCTTTCTTT. Residues: CASSDGTRRNTEAFF.

The J gene is TRBJ1-2, the V gene TRBV18; D ambiguous. The CDR3 loop spans 13 amino acids. V was clipped by 3 bases and J by 1 base, with 6 bases between them. Per the germline V gene, CDR1 is KGHSH and CDR2 is LQKENI. CDR3 sequence: CASSPGGNYGYTF. The CDR3 nucleotides read TGTGCCAGCTCACCGGGAGGTAACTATGGCTACACCTTC.